A selection of T cell receptor beta chains follows, all from one sample in a study of graft-versus-host responses after intestinal transplantation. Sequenced by immunoSEQ multiplex PCR; TCRdb stores in-frame clones only, minus some. The sample yields around 39,000 clones, around nine tenths seen once. The sequenced sample was PBMCs, obtained around 270 days after transplant. These receptors were obtained from a human patient who received an intestinal transplant, so some T cells may come from the graft donor. Each CDR3 is given with its conserved first and last residue. The D gene is left open where the match is weak. Expanded clones get a size class; other rows say once, few or many, or leave the size out.

D gene	V gene	clone size	J gene	CDR3 protein	CDR3 DNA
.	TRBV7-2	.	TRBJ2-5	CASSLETFNGETQYF	TGTGCCAGCAGCTTAGAGACCTTTAACGGAGAGACCCAGTACTTC
.	TRBV11-1	.	TRBJ2-7	CASSGLRDSYEQYF	TGTGCCAGCAGCGGTCTCCGGGACTCCTACGAGCAGTACTTC
.	TRBV14	once	TRBJ1-6	CASSQGLVYNSPLHF	TGTGCCAGCAGCCAAGGACTTGTTTATAATTCACCCCTCCACTTT
TRBD1	TRBV29-1	.	TRBJ1-6	CSVSSGTGNSPLHF	TGCAGCGTTTCTTCCGGGACAGGGAATTCACCCCTCCACTTT
.	TRBV19	once	TRBJ1-1	CASSMGDEAFF	TGTGCCAGTAGTATGGGAGATGAAGCTTTCTTT
.	TRBV28	.	TRBJ1-1	CASSLPMNTEAFF	TGTGCCAGCAGTTTACCAATGAACACTGAAGCTTTCTTT
TRBD1	TRBV5-1	.	TRBJ2-4	CASSVSGQGGNIQYF	TGCGCCAGCTCAGTATCGGGACAGGGTGGAAACATTCAGTACTTC
.	TRBV6-5	.	TRBJ2-1	CASRTQEGEQFF	TGTGCCAGCAGAACTCAGGAAGGTGAGCAGTTCTTC
.	TRBV7-8	.	TRBJ2-3	CASSLAQADTQYF	TGTGCCAGCAGCTTAGCACAGGCTGATACGCAGTATTTT
.	TRBV13	.	TRBJ2-1	CASSQRGAYNEQFF	TGTGCCAGCAGCCAAAGGGGGGCCTACAATGAGCAGTTCTTC
TRBD1	TRBV6-6	.	TRBJ1-1	CASRQGQEAFF	TGTGCCAGCAGGCAGGGACAGGAAGCTTTCTTT
TRBD1	TRBV27	.	TRBJ2-3	CAIRTQGGRGRPDTQYF	TGTGCCATCCGTACCCAAGGCGGCAGGGGGCGCCCAGATACGCAGTATTTT
.	TRBV30	once	TRBJ1-4	CAWRSSGEKLFF	TGTGCCTGGAGGTCCAGCGGTGAAAAACTGTTTTTT
.	TRBV5-6	few	TRBJ1-2	CASSLGTAYGYTF	TGTGCCAGCAGCTTGGGAACAGCCTATGGCTACACCTTC
.	TRBV18	.	TRBJ2-7	CASSQPGPRGYEQYF	TGTGCCAGCTCACAGCCGGGACCGCGTGGCTACGAGCAGTACTTC
.	TRBV27	.	TRBJ1-2	CASSPTLANYGYTF	TGTGCCAGCAGTCCGACTTTGGCTAACTATGGCTACACCTTC
.	TRBV25-1	.	TRBJ2-5	CASTGIRGAPFQETQYF	TGTGCCAGCACCGGAATACGGGGGGCACCTTTTCAAGAGACCCAGTACTTC
TRBD1	TRBV7-2	.	TRBJ2-6	CASSLVGTGLSGANVLTF	TGTGCCAGCAGCTTAGTGGGGACAGGTCTATCTGGGGCCAACGTCCTGACTTTC
.	TRBV11-2	.	TRBJ2-7	CASSPLFGAEEQYF	TGTGCCAGCAGCCCTTTGTTTGGGGCTGAGGAGCAGTACTTC
TRBD1	TRBV4-1	.	TRBJ2-2	CASSQVGTGATGELFF	TGCGCCAGCAGCCAAGTGGGGACAGGGGCGACCGGGGAGCTGTTTTTT
TRBD1	TRBV9	once	TRBJ2-7	CASSVTGQSSYEQYF	TGTGCCAGCAGCGTAACGGGACAGAGCTCCTACGAGCAGTACTTC
.	TRBV6-1	.	TRBJ1-1	CASSADKRAFF	TGTGCCAGCAGTGCAGACAAACGAGCTTTCTTT
TRBD2	TRBV6-5	.	TRBJ2-3	CASKGTSVTDTQYF	TGTGCCAGCAAGGGGACTAGCGTCACAGATACGCAGTATTTT
TRBD1	TRBV4-1	.	TRBJ1-2	CASSAGTVSSYGYTF	TGCGCCAGCAGCGCCGGGACAGTATCGTCCTATGGCTACACCTTC
.	TRBV7-9	.	TRBJ1-1	CASSLGGVNTEAFF	TGTGCCAGCAGCTTAGGGGGAGTGAACACTGAAGCTTTCTTT
TRBD1	TRBV7-3	.	TRBJ1-1	CASSSGQGVQAFF	TGTGCCAGCAGTTCGGGACAGGGTGTCCAAGCTTTCTTT
TRBD2	TRBV10-3	.	TRBJ2-3	CAISGWSGGEADTQYF	TGTGCCATCAGTGGCTGGTCGGGGGGGGAGGCAGATACGCAGTATTTT
TRBD1	TRBV6-1	.	TRBJ1-1	CASRPTGSNTEAFF	TGTGCCAGCAGGCCGACAGGGTCGAACACTGAAGCTTTCTTT
.	TRBV4-1	once	TRBJ2-1	CASSQDLWDGNEQFF	TGCGCCAGCAGCCAAGATTTGTGGGACGGTAATGAGCAGTTCTTC
.	TRBV5-4	.	TRBJ2-3	CASSLLVFRASTDTQYF	TGTGCCAGCAGCTTGCTAGTTTTTCGAGCTAGCACAGATACGCAGTATTTT
TRBD2	TRBV11-2	.	TRBJ2-5	CASSPGTSGGNQETQYF	TGTGCCAGCAGCCCCGGGACTAGCGGGGGGAACCAAGAGACCCAGTACTTC
.	TRBV10-2	.	TRBJ2-3	CASSEDFSTDTQYF	TGCGCCAGCAGTGAGGACTTCTCCACAGATACGCAGTATTTT
TRBD2	TRBV27	.	TRBJ2-7	CASSSLGLAGLYEQYF	TGTGCCAGCAGTTCATTAGGACTAGCGGGGCTCTACGAGCAGTACTTC
.	TRBV5-1	.	TRBJ2-1	CASSLGQGRTYNEQFF	TGCGCCAGCAGCTTGGGGCAGGGGAGGACCTACAATGAGCAGTTCTTC
TRBD1	TRBV2	.	TRBJ2-7	CASSGTGVYEQYF	TGTGCCAGCAGTGGAACAGGGGTGTACGAGCAGTACTTC
.	TRBV27	.	TRBJ2-3	CATGLLGDTQYF	TGTGCCACCGGCCTTTTAGGAGATACGCAGTATTTT
TRBD2	TRBV4-1	.	TRBJ2-3	CASSPSGGSTDTQYF	TGCGCCAGCAGCCCCTCGGGGGGTAGCACAGATACGCAGTATTTT
.	TRBV18	.	TRBJ2-7	CASSPRTEPYEQYF	TGTGCCAGCTCACCGCGGACAGAACCCTACGAGCAGTACTTC
TRBD2	TRBV7-3	.	TRBJ2-1	CASSLLAGVGEQFF	TGTGCCAGCAGCTTGCTAGCGGGGGTGGGTGAGCAGTTCTTC
.	TRBV5-1	.	TRBJ2-7	CASSLGAGLSYEQYF	TGCGCCAGCAGCTTGGGGGCAGGATTATCCTACGAGCAGTACTTC
.	TRBV15	.	TRBJ2-1	CATSPGGFNEQFF	TGTGCCACCAGCCCCGGCGGGTTCAATGAGCAGTTCTTC
.	TRBV27	once	TRBJ2-2	CASSGEVNTGELFF	TGTGCCAGCAGTGGGGAAGTGAACACCGGGGAGCTGTTTTTT
TRBD1	TRBV4-1	.	TRBJ2-3	CASSQEMGTGPDTQYF	TGCGCCAGCAGCCAAGAAATGGGGACAGGGCCAGATACGCAGTATTTT
.	TRBV2	.	TRBJ1-3	CASSERGNTIYF	TGTGCCAGCAGTGAGAGGGGAAACACCATATATTTT
TRBD2	TRBV27	.	TRBJ2-7	CASSEAGGYEQYF	TGTGCCAGCAGCGAGGCGGGGGGCTACGAGCAGTACTTC
.	TRBV5-1	.	TRBJ2-1	CASSTGPNEQFF	TGCGCCAGTAGCACCGGCCCCAATGAGCAGTTCTTC
.	TRBV6-4	.	TRBJ2-7	CASSEGPGIPSYEQYF	TGTGCCAGCAGTGAGGGTCCGGGGATCCCCTCCTACGAGCAGTACTTC
TRBD1	TRBV10-3	.	TRBJ2-5	CAISDPGDREAETQYF	TGTGCCATCAGTGACCCTGGGGACAGGGAGGCTGAGACCCAGTACTTC
.	TRBV15	.	TRBJ2-7	CATSAQGGTYEQYF	TGTGCCACCAGCGCTCAGGGGGGAACCTACGAGCAGTACTTC
TRBD2	TRBV2	.	TRBJ2-5	CASSEARSGGARETQYF	TGTGCCAGCAGTGAGGCCCGGAGCGGGGGGGCTCGAGAGACCCAGTACTTC